Presented here are 13 T cell receptor beta chains from one specimen sequenced in a study of T cell changes during pregnancy in multiple sclerosis. Data came from immunoSEQ multiplex PCR; TCRdb stores just in-frame clones and leaves some out. This sample has approximately 92,000 clones, with 80% to 95% found just once. The source material was peripheral blood, sampled after pregnancy. The receptors were gathered from a female donor with multiple sclerosis, enrolled in a pregnancy study.

The chain couples TRBV30 to TRBJ2-1; no clear D. Germline loops: CDR1 GTSNPN, CDR2 SVGIG (reference sequence). Trimming stripped 5 bases from V and 2 bases from J, with 10 bases between. The CDR3 is 13 residues long. This CDR3 reads CAWVPFPYNEQFF. CDR3 in DNA: TGTGCCTGGGTCCCATTCCCCTACAATGAGCAGTTCTTC.

This chain joins TRBV12-5 and TRBJ2-1; 15 positions agree with TRBD2. Trimming took 7 bases from V and 1 from J; bases not matched to a gene: 11. The CDR3 contains 19 residues. Germline CDR1 and CDR2: LGHNT and FRNRAP. The CDR3 DNA follows: TGTGCTAGTGCCCAGTATATCGGACTAGCGGGAGGGTCCTACAATGAGCAGTTCTTC. As protein: CASAQYIGLAGGSYNEQFF.

V usage is TRBV19 and J usage is TRBJ2-7; TRBD1 agrees at 9 bases. The CDR3 is 14 residues long. V shed 9 bases, J shed 5 bases, and the junction held 11 bases outside the gene matches. Per the germline V gene, CDR1 is LNHDA and CDR2 is SQIVND (reference sequence). The CDR3 bases are TGTGCCAGCCAGGCCGGGACAGGGTCCCACGAGCAGTACTTC. It is translated as CASQAGTGSHEQYF.

The chain uses TRBV27 and TRBJ1-1, with D uncertain. The germline CDR1 and CDR2 sequences are MNHEY and SMNVEV (reference sequence). The CDR3 extends over 12 amino acids. The V and J ends lost 6 bases and 11 bases respectively, with 16 bases between them. The CDR3 bases are TGTGCCAGCAGCCGGGCAAGGGAGAGGGCTTTCTTT. It is translated as CASSRARERAFF.

This rearrangement joins TRBV6-5 to TRBJ2-2; 7 bases are shared with TRBD1. The germline gives CDR1 MNHEY, CDR2 SVGAGI. Trimming at V came to 5 bases and at J to 6 bases, leaving 9 bases not matched to a gene. This CDR3 is 15 amino acids long. The CDR3, as DNA: TGTGCCAGCAGTAACAACAGGGGCGGTTCCGGGGAGCTGTTTTTT. This gives the protein CASSNNRGGSGELFF.

The chain joins TRBV27 to TRBJ2-7; weak D call: TRBD1 (6 bases). V lost 8 bases, J lost 6 bases, and 20 bases lay in between. The CDR3 sequence is 14 residues long. Per the germline V gene, CDR1 is MNHEY and CDR2 is SMNVEV (reference sequence). The CDR3 reads CASRPVRGRGEQYF. In DNA, the CDR3 is TGTGCCAGCCGACCGGTCAGGGGACGGGGCGAGCAGTACTTC.

The CDR3 protein is CASSPSPSQRAYEQYF. CDR3 coding DNA: TGTGCCAGCTCACCTTCCCCGAGTCAGCGGGCCTACGAGCAGTACTTC. V and J are TRBV18 and TRBJ2-7, with D maybe TRBD2 (6 bases). Germline loops: CDR1 KGHSH, CDR2 LQKENI. The length of the CDR3 is 16 residues. Deletions cut 3 bases from V and 2 bases from J, with 17 bases between.

The rearrangement joins TRBV7-8 to TRBJ1-1; D may be TRBD1 (5 bases). This CDR3 has 13 amino acids. The germline gives CDR1 SGHVS, CDR2 FQNEAQ. Trimming stripped 2 bases from V and 1 base from J, with 5 bases between. CDR3 residues: CASSLTGNTEAFF. The CDR3 DNA reads as TGTGCCAGCAGCTTAACAGGGAACACTGAAGCTTTCTTT.

The chain is built from TRBV5-1 and TRBJ2-5; D remains unclear. This CDR3 contains 11 residues. Germline values: CDR1 SGHRS, CDR2 YFSETQ. V dropped 0 bases and J dropped 5 bases, with 2 bases sitting between them. The CDR3 DNA reads TGCGCCAGCAGCTTGGCTGAGACCCAGTACTTC. Translating gives CASSLAETQYF.

The genes are TRBV5-6 and TRBJ2-7; D uncertain. V shed 0 bases and J shed 2 bases, with 6 bases lying between them. Per the germline V gene, CDR1 is SGHDT and CDR2 is YYEEEE. CDR3 size: 13 residues. The CDR3 DNA is TGTGCCAGCAGCTTGGACCCGGCCTACGAGCAGTACTTC. Protein: CASSLDPAYEQYF. Using reference TRBV5-6 and TRBJ2-7 for the parts outside the CDR3, the full variable domain is DAGVTQSPTHLIKTRGQQVTLRCSPKSGHDTVSWYQQALGQGPQFIFQYYEEEERQRGNFPDRFSGHQFPNYSSELNVNALLLGDSALYLCASSLDPAYEQYFGPGTRLTVT.

The chain couples TRBV19 to TRBJ1-5; no definite D call. The V end lost 3 bases, the J end lost 0 bases, and 15 bases lay between the germline ends. Per germline, CDR1 LNHDA and CDR2 SQIVND (reference sequence). The CDR3 sequence is 17 residues long. CDR3 protein: CASSMFAWQSSNQPQHF. CDR3 sequence (DNA): TGTGCCAGTAGTATGTTTGCCTGGCAGTCTAGCAATCAGCCCCAGCATTTT. The whole variable domain, filled in from reference TRBV19 and TRBJ1-5, reads DGGITQSPKYLFRKEGQNVTLSCEQNLNHDAMYWYRQDPGQGLRLIYYSQIVNDFQKGDIAEGYSVSREKKESFPLTVTSAQKNPTAFYLCASSMFAWQSSNQPQHFGDGTRLSIL.

V is TRBV6-1 and J is TRBJ2-7, with 7 bases fitting TRBD1. The J segment lost 6 bases and the V segment lost 4 bases, leaving 3 bases of the junction unmatched. The CDR3 runs 12 residues. The germline CDR1 and CDR2 sequences are MNHNS and SASEGT. CDR3 loop: CASSGQGFEQYF. The CDR3, as DNA: TGTGCCAGCAGTGGACAGGGCTTCGAGCAGTACTTC.

The V gene is TRBV2, the J gene TRBJ2-7; the D gene is possibly TRBD2 (6 bases). This CDR3 contains 15 residues. The germline gives CDR1 SNHLY, CDR2 FYNNEI. Trimming removed 0 bases at V and 0 bases at J, with 9 bases between. In DNA form, the CDR3 reads TGTGCCAGCAGTGAAGCGGGACTCATCTCCTACGAGCAGTACTTC. Its protein is CASSEAGLISYEQYF.